This TCR beta chain originates from a study of beta chain features in type 1 diabetes (dated 2018 in TCRdb). Turning to the overall study: Patients and healthy donors did not differ in mean age, gender distribution, total cell number or subset yield. A total of some 110 million sorted cells were examined across all samples, and a strong correlation was observed between cell number per subset and RNA yield. In the study, recently diagnosed type 1 diabetes patients and matched healthy donors were compared on the TCRB repertoires of their sorted circulating CD4+ T cell subsets. Regulatory and stem cell-like memory subsets were isolated from only 8 patients and roughly eight healthy donors, whereas naive and central memory subsets came from all 28 donors. What the authors observed across the whole study: Because cDNA was sequenced instead of genomic DNA, activated cells with high expression could be over-represented, although the groups did not differ in activation or CD3 levels. Naive, central memory and regulatory TCRB repertoires appeared to be more alike among patients than among healthy donors. Patients with type 1 diabetes made fewer insertions and deleted more nucleotides at VDJ recombination sites, implying thymic rearrangement abnormalities. PCR may preferentially amplify shorter templates, but because patient and control samples were amplified and corrected together, any resulting skew would affect both groups equally. Because the HLA sub-analyses included only small numbers of individuals, any influence of HLA type on TCRB rearrangement was left unresolved. In all four CD4+ subsets, TCRB CDR3 length was moderately but significantly shorter in type 1 diabetes patients.

All of the isolated RNA was reverse transcribed with the High Capacity cDNA Reverse Transcription Kit, so expressed TCRB transcripts were sequenced. Deep immunoSEQ sequencing was performed on naive, central memory and regulatory T cell samples, with an average of around 3.5 million total reads per sample. Sorted cells were lysed in RLT buffer, and RNA was extracted using DNase-treated RNeasy Micro or Mini kits according to cell number. Each cell subset was processed separately to prevent cross-contamination, with patient and healthy donor samples processed together. The immunoSEQ multiplex PCR was used to amplify TCRB sequences from cDNA, yielding 87-bp fragments that span the CDR3 region. Amplicons were sequenced on the Illumina HiSeq platform. Per the source publication's procedure: Synthetic template baselines were used to correct PCR bias computationally, reads within Hamming distance 2 were collapsed together, and singletons that could not be merged were discarded. Reads were aligned against IMGT to assign V, D and J genes, CDR3 length and insertions or deletions at six rearrangement sites. Within each subset, clonotype counts were normalized to sorted cell number, and only after that were true diversity and Gini coefficients computed with the tcR R package. The overlap coefficient, calculated on TCRB nucleotide sequences, was used to measure repertoire sharing. TCRdb obtained this table from immuneACCESS and retained in-frame rearrangements with V and J assigned. These tables miss some clones; where compared with another copy, unresolved V genes account for less than half of the shortfall, and the remainder is unexplained. That table furnishes V, J and clone size, whereas the DNA furnished D and trimming. The sample table contains some 120,000 clones; only one count was recorded for approximately 15% of them. 2% to 3% of the sample lies in the top ten.

Cut back by 8 bases and 5 bases, the V and J ends lie 19 bases apart. Measured from the cysteine to the phenylalanine, the CDR3 is 15 residues long. The kept DNA is CDR3 alone, 45 bases in frame from the first base. CDR1 and CDR2, looked up from the germline V gene, are MNHEY and SVGAGI. Each donor gave one peripheral blood draw, about 110 mL on average, collected into heparinised tubes. Using a panel that included CD45RO, CCR7, CD25, CD127, CD95 and CD27, naive, central memory, regulatory and stem cell-like memory CD4+ T cells were sorted on a BD FACSAria II. Purity was above 95% for every sorted population. PBMCs were separated immediately by Lymphoprep density gradient centrifugation and were stained directly, without being cultured. Samples were stained and sorted in pairs, with one healthy donor and one patient per experiment, so that batch effects were minimized. With regard to this clone: The specificity of this receptor is unknown. The sample holds no much larger clone one base away, and base qualities are not on file.

The rearranged segments are TRBV6-5 and TRBJ2-1; the D element could tentatively be TRBD1 or TRBD2, as 5 bases agree for each. The TCR was taken from a man aged 18 to 30 with type 1 diabetes. Sequencing was carried out using central memory CD4+ T cells from blood. Here is the DNA: TGTGCCAGCTCGAAAACGGGGCCCGTACACAATGAGCAGTTCTTC. Translated, this is CASSKTGPVHNEQFF.